The 29 T cell receptor beta chains below come from one sample, sequenced in a study of lymphopenia after photon versus proton radiotherapy. TCRdb's table, derived via immunoSEQ multiplex PCR, lists solely in-frame clones and lacks some. The sample lists tens of thousands of clones, 87% occurring once. Sample: peripheral blood, taken from a patient treated with proton-based radiotherapy. All receptors come from a man at least 80 years old with esophageal cancer.

Comment on this clone: One end of the junction varies from germline; a read error may be responsible. This chain joins TRBV2 and TRBJ2-1; D is possibly TRBD1 (5 bases). The CDR3 has 18 amino acids. CDR1 and CDR2 from the germline V gene are SNHLY and FYNNEI. This CDR3 reads CASREGSWTRPYNAEQFF. The CDR3 DNA reads as TGTGCCAGCAGGGAAGGTTCGTGGACACGGCCTTACAATGCAGAGCAGTTCTTC.

The chain joins TRBV27 to TRBJ2-5; D is uncertain. The CDR3 totals 13 residues. Germline CDR1 MNHEY, CDR2 SMNVEV (reference sequence). V was shortened by 5 bases and J by 5 bases, with 12 bases between the two germline ends. The CDR3, as DNA: TGTGCCAGCAGTCCCCGGGCAGTGGAGACCCAGTACTTC. Translated, it gives CASSPRAVETQYF.

This chain connects TRBV7-3 to TRBJ1-3; D unresolved. The CDR3 sequence is 16 residues long. V dropped 5 bases and J dropped 0 bases, with 14 bases sitting between them. The germline V gene encodes CDR1 SGHTA and CDR2 FQGTGA. The CDR3 loop is CASSPSHDPSGNTIYF. The CDR3 DNA reads TGTGCCAGCAGCCCATCACACGACCCCTCTGGAAACACCATATATTTT.

J is TRBJ2-3 and V is TRBV7-2; the D gene could be TRBD1 or TRBD2 (5 bases each). The CDR3 consists of 16 residues. Trimming removed 5 bases from V and 0 bases from J, with 15 bases in between. Germline CDR1 reads SGHTA; CDR2 reads FQGNSA. Here the CDR3 reads CASSPNRGGSTDTQYF. CDR3 DNA: TGTGCCAGCAGCCCGAACCGGGGCGGGAGCACAGATACGCAGTATTTT.

J is TRBJ1-2 and V is TRBV11-2, with D possibly TRBD1 on 5 matching bases. The CDR3 runs to 13 residues. CDR1 and CDR2 from the germline V gene are SGHAT and FQNNGV. The ends were cut back, 5 bases at V and 5 bases at J, with 12 bases in the middle. The CDR3: CASSIGTVYGYTF. CDR3 in DNA: TGTGCCAGCAGCATCGGGACGGTTTATGGCTACACCTTC.

The sample holds one count of this clone. This chain connects TRBV11-3 to TRBJ2-5, with 9 bases identical to TRBD1. From germline, CDR1 is SGHNT and CDR2 YENEEA. J gave up 4 bases and V 5 bases, and 11 bases lay outside the gene matches. The CDR3 consists of 16 residues. The DNA of the CDR3 is TGTGCCAGCAGCATTTCCCGACAGGGGGGAAGAGAGACCCAGTACTTC. This gives the protein CASSISRQGGRETQYF.

This clone was found a few times. The chain is built from TRBV11-2 and TRBJ2-2; TRBD1 or TRBD2 may be the D gene (5 bases each). V lost 5 bases, J lost 5 bases, and 9 bases lay in between. Germline V CDR1 and CDR2: SGHAT, FQNNGV. This CDR3 has 13 amino acids. The CDR3 sequence is CASSQGPTGELFF. The DNA for the CDR3 is TGTGCCAGCAGCCAGGGACCAACCGGGGAGCTGTTTTTT. Looking up the rest from reference TRBV11-2 and TRBJ2-2 gives the full variable domain: EAGVAQSPRYKIIEKRQSVAFWCNPISGHATLYWYQQILGQGPKLLIQFQNNGVVDDSQLPKDRFSAERLKGVDSTLKIQPAKLEDSAVYLCASSQGPTGELFFGEGSRLTVL.

This chain connects TRBV6-1 to TRBJ2-5; D is tentatively TRBD1 or TRBD2 (6 bases each). Germline V CDR1 and CDR2: MNHNS, SASEGT. The CDR3 spans 17 residues. V was shortened by 1 base and J by 3 bases, with 18 bases between the two germline ends. CDR3 amino acids: CASSEERGRPGEETQYF. DNA for the CDR3: TGTGCCAGCAGTGAAGAAAGAGGGAGGCCAGGGGAAGAGACCCAGTACTTC.

The chain carries TRBV7-2 and TRBJ2-3, with 9 positions matching TRBD2. The CDR3 runs 16 residues. J gave up 5 bases and V 4 bases, and 10 bases lay outside the gene matches. Germline V gene data show CDR1 as SGHTA and CDR2 as FQGNSA. The DNA for the CDR3 is TGTGCCAGCAGCTGGGCCGTAGCGGGGGCGATAGATACGCAGTATTTT. Translation: CASSWAVAGAIDTQYF.

This chain joins TRBV6-1 and TRBJ1-1; no firm D call. Trimming shortened V by 2 bases and J by 5 bases, and 9 bases separated the two germline ends. The CDR3 covers 13 residues. Germline V lookup: CDR1 MNHNS, CDR2 SASEGT. DNA of the CDR3: TGTGCCAGCAGTGAACTGGGGTGGACTGAAGCTTTCTTT. This translates into CASSELGWTEAFF.

This clone was seen just once. The chain uses TRBV10-3 and TRBJ2-7; D ambiguous. The germline CDR1 and CDR2 sequences are ENHRY and SYGVKD. CDR3 size: 15 residues. V was trimmed by 6 bases and J by 2 bases, leaving 17 bases between them. CDR3 amino acids: CAISRKGTNAYEQYF. The CDR3 DNA reads as TGTGCCATCAGCAGGAAGGGTACCAATGCCTACGAGCAGTACTTC.

The rearrangement uses TRBV5-1 and TRBJ2-1; D is uncertain. Germline assignment: CDR1 SGHRS and CDR2 YFSETQ. The V end was cut by 0 bases, the J end by 5 bases, with 9 bases between. The CDR3 spans 14 residues. CDR3 coding DNA: TGCGCCAGCAGCTTGGGCTTCCGGGACAATGAGCAGTTCTTC. It specifies CASSLGFRDNEQFF.

The rearrangement joins TRBV7-5 to TRBJ1-2. TRBV7-5 is termed a pseudogene. The CDR3 totals 21 residues. CDR3 sequence reads: CVRASGFRLAQGGSSNYGYTF. DNA for the CDR3: TGTGTCAGAGCCTCGGGATTCCGCCTTGCTCAGGGAGGGAGCTCCAACTATGGCTACACCTTC.

The chain recombines TRBV18 with TRBJ2-2, with no clear D. The V gene's germline CDR1 is KGHSH and CDR2 LQKENI. V was cut by 2 bases and J by 0 bases, with 7 bases left in between. CDR3 length: 15 amino acids. The CDR3, as DNA: TGTGCCAGCTCACCATGGACCCCGAACACCGGGGAGCTGTTTTTT. Its protein product is CASSPWTPNTGELFF.

Details on this clone: The junction and the germline gene differ at one end; a read error may be behind it. The V call is TRBV7-9, the J call TRBJ2-7; 8 bases agree with TRBD1. The CDR3 loop spans 16 amino acids. Per germline, CDR1 SEHNR and CDR2 FQNEAQ (reference sequence). CDR3 region: CASSSTPGQVTYEQCF. Here the CDR3 DNA reads TGTGCCAGCAGCTCAACCCCGGGACAGGTGACCTACGAGCAGTGCTTC.

The CDR3 DNA sequence: TGCGCCAGCAGCCCCGATCCCACGCAAGAGACCCAGTACTTC. Amino acids: CASSPDPTQETQYF. The J gene is TRBJ2-5, the V gene TRBV5-1; D remains unclear. Germline V gives CDR1 SGHRS, CDR2 YFSETQ. V was shortened by 4 bases and J by 2 bases, with 12 bases between the two germline ends. The CDR3 sequence is 14 residues long.

The chain is built from TRBV29-1 and TRBJ2-1; D remains ambiguous. CDR3 length: 12 amino acids. Germline loops: CDR1 SQVTM, CDR2 ANQGSEA. V lost 1 base, J lost 8 bases, and 9 bases lay in between. CDR3: CSVEVLGYEQFF. The DNA for the CDR3 is TGCAGCGTTGAAGTCTTGGGATATGAGCAGTTCTTC.

This clone appeared once. The chain has TRBV4-3 and TRBJ2-6; no firm D call. Germline V gene sequence: CDR1 LGHNA, CDR2 YSLEER. V was shortened by 6 bases and J by 4 bases, with 19 bases between the two germline ends. The CDR3 has 17 amino acids. The CDR3 protein is CASSLLASVAGANVLTF. The CDR3 nucleotides are TGCGCCAGCAGTCTTTTGGCCTCAGTAGCCGGGGCCAACGTCCTGACTTTC.

This rearrangement joins TRBV7-3 to TRBJ2-3, with 9 bases aligning to TRBD2. This CDR3 is 15 amino acids long. The germline gives CDR1 SGHTA, CDR2 FQGTGA. With V trimmed by 2 bases and J by 3 bases, 3 bases remained unmatched. The CDR3 sequence is CASSLLAGRTDTQYF. As DNA, the CDR3 is TGTGCCAGCAGCTTACTAGCGGGGCGGACAGATACGCAGTATTTT.

The V gene is TRBV30, the J gene TRBJ1-2, with unresolved D. Trimming removed 2 bases from V and 8 bases from J, with 9 bases in between. Germline lookup yields CDR1 GTSNPN and CDR2 SVGIG (reference sequence). This CDR3 region has 11 residues. Here the CDR3 DNA reads TGTGCCTGGAGTTATGGGTACGGCTACACCTTC. Translation gives CAWSYGYGYTF. Complete variable domain (other parts from reference TRBV30 and TRBJ1-2): SQTIHQWPATLVQPVGSPLSLECTVEGTSNPNLYWYRQAAGRGLQLLFYSVGIGQISSEVPQNLSASRPQDRQFILSSKKLLLSDSGFYLCAWSYGYGYTFGSGTRLTVV.

The chain joins TRBV13 to TRBJ2-1, with 10 nucleotides matching TRBD2. J gave up 10 bases and V 5 bases, and 23 bases lay outside the gene matches. Germline V lookup: CDR1 PRHDT, CDR2 FYEKMQ (reference sequence). This CDR3 contains 19 residues. The CDR3 region has the DNA TGTGCCAGCAGCCCAAGGGCTAGCGGGAGATTATATCCCCATCAAGAGCAGTTCTTC. Its protein is CASSPRASGRLYPHQEQFF.

The chain combines TRBV6-6 with TRBJ2-5; D not resolved. Looked up from germline, CDR1 is MNHNY and CDR2 is SVGAGI (reference sequence). V was shortened by 0 bases and J by 5 bases, with 10 bases between the two germline ends. The CDR3 contains 14 residues. The CDR3 protein is CASSYSLTGETQYF. CDR3 bases: TGTGCCAGCAGTTACTCCCTCACCGGGGAGACCCAGTACTTC.

V gene TRBV19 combines with J gene TRBJ1-4; 7 bases match TRBD1. Germline trimming cut 3 bases from V and 8 bases from J; bases unmatched to any gene: 6. This CDR3 is built from 14 residues. Germline CDR1 and CDR2: LNHDA and SQIVND (reference sequence). The CDR3 here is CASSIRGTREKLFF. For the CDR3, the DNA is TGTGCCAGTAGTATCAGGGGGACGAGAGAAAAACTGTTTTTT.

The V and J genes are TRBV18 and TRBJ1-2, with D unclear. Trimming stripped 3 bases from V and 0 bases from J, with 14 bases between. CDR1 and CDR2 from the germline V gene are KGHSH and LQKENI. The CDR3 loop spans 16 amino acids. The CDR3 DNA reads TGTGCCAGCTCACCCGTGGACGATCGTCCTAACTATGGCTACACCTTC. Its protein product is CASSPVDDRPNYGYTF.

This clone appeared once. The rearrangement uses TRBV7-2 and TRBJ2-5, with 11 bases lining up with TRBD2. CDR3 length equals 15 residues. With 3 bases clipped from V and 3 bases from J, the junction kept 3 bases outside the gene matches. Germline CDR1 reads SGHTA; CDR2 reads FQGNSA. The CDR3 loop is CASSFLAGGEETQYF. CDR3 nucleotides: TGTGCCAGCAGCTTTTTAGCGGGAGGGGAAGAGACCCAGTACTTC.

This clone was recorded at least ten times. This sequence joins TRBV7-2 and TRBJ2-5, with 7 bases fitting TRBD2. The J segment lost 5 bases and the V segment lost 2 bases, leaving 5 bases of the junction unmatched. This CDR3 spans 14 amino acids. CDR1 SGHTA and CDR2 FQGNSA come from the germline V gene. In nucleotides, the CDR3 is TGTGCCAGCAGCTTACAGCGGGGCGGCGAGACCCAGTACTTC. Protein product: CASSLQRGGETQYF.

The chain employs TRBV18 and TRBJ1-2; D might be TRBD1 (5 bases). V lost 5 bases and J lost 2, with 9 bases in between. The CDR3 contains 13 residues. Germline CDR1 KGHSH, CDR2 LQKENI. The CDR3 region is CASSSGRNYGYTF. The CDR3 DNA is TGTGCCAGCTCATCGGGACGGAACTATGGCTACACCTTC.

J is TRBJ2-3 and V is TRBV7-9; 12 bases fit TRBD2. In germline, CDR1 is SEHNR, CDR2 FQNEAQ (reference sequence). This CDR3 spans 16 amino acids. Unmatched junction bases numbered 5, after V lost 2 bases and J lost 5 bases. In nucleotides, the CDR3 is TGTGCCAGCAGCTTATCTAGCGGGGGGGCCGAAGATACGCAGTATTTT. Translating it yields CASSLSSGGAEDTQYF. Using reference TRBV7-9 and TRBJ2-3 for the parts outside the CDR3, the full variable domain is DTGVSQNPRHKITKRGQNVTFRCDPISEHNRLYWYRQTLGQGPEFLTYFQNEAQLEKSRLLSDRFSAERPKGSFSTLEIQRTEQGDSAMYLCASSLSSGGAEDTQYFGPGTRLTVL.

J is TRBJ2-3 and V is TRBV5-4; tentative D call: TRBD1 (6 bases). The germline V and J ends were trimmed by 4 bases and 5 bases, with 14 bases remaining between them. Germline V CDR1 and CDR2: SGHNT, YYREEE (reference sequence). This CDR3 has 14 amino acids. The CDR3 reads CASSVNRVGDTQYF. CDR3 in DNA: TGTGCCAGCAGCGTAAACAGGGTCGGAGATACGCAGTATTTT.